Presented here are 14 T cell receptor beta chains from one specimen sequenced in a study of T cell responses to AZD1222 COVID-19 vaccine. The method was immunoSEQ multiplex PCR; TCRdb's version includes in-frame clones alone and lacks a portion of them. Here the sample spans 140,000 or so clones, 85% to 95% being singletons. The sequences come from peripheral blood, collected after recovery from COVID-19. The receptor source for this set is an adult who had recovered from COVID-19.

The rearrangement links TRBV5-5 to TRBJ2-2; 7 bases align to TRBD2. Germline V gene data show CDR1 as SGHKS and CDR2 as YYEKEE (reference sequence). The CDR3 covers 19 residues. V gave up 4 bases and J gave up 0 bases; unmatched junction bases: 15. The CDR3 region is CASSGLGEGLDANTGELFF. Written as DNA, the CDR3 is TGTGCCAGCAGCGGTTTGGGGGAGGGATTAGACGCGAACACCGGGGAGCTGTTTTTT. The variable domain in full, completed from reference TRBV5-5 and TRBJ2-2, reads DAGVTQSPTHLIKTRGQQVTLRCSPISGHKSVSWYQQVLGQGPQFIFQYYEKEERGRGNFPDRFSARQFPNYSSELNVNALLLGDSALYLCASSGLGEGLDANTGELFFGEGSRLTVL.

This chain links TRBV7-8 with TRBJ1-2; tentatively, D is TRBD1 (5 bases). Trimming pared 0 bases from V and 2 bases from J, leaving 13 bases between. Germline V gene data show CDR1 as SGHVS and CDR2 as FQNEAQ. The CDR3 covers 16 residues. The CDR3 DNA is TGTGCCAGCAGCTTAGCAGCCTCATCAGGGAACTATGGCTACACCTTC. Its protein product is CASSLAASSGNYGYTF.

The chain employs TRBV5-1 and TRBJ1-4; no clear D gene. V was pared by 0 bases and J by 1 base, with 4 bases between. This CDR3 has 14 residues. The germline V gene encodes CDR1 SGHRS and CDR2 YFSETQ. The CDR3 spells CASSLGQTNEKLFF. CDR3 DNA sequence: TGCGCCAGCAGCTTGGGCCAAACTAATGAAAAACTGTTTTTT.

This sequence joins TRBV5-1 and TRBJ1-4; 7 bases agree with TRBD1. V lost 0 bases to trimming and J lost 3 bases; unmatched junction nucleotides: 2. Germline lookup yields CDR1 SGHRS and CDR2 YFSETQ. CDR3 length: 15 amino acids. CDR3 in amino acids: CASSLEGQSNEKLFF. CDR3 in DNA: TGCGCCAGCAGCTTGGAGGGACAGTCTAATGAAAAACTGTTTTTT.

The chain has TRBV18 and TRBJ2-5; D is perhaps TRBD1 or TRBD2 (5 bases each). The CDR3 covers 15 residues. V was trimmed by 0 bases and J by 1 base, leaving 9 bases between them. The germline V gene has CDR1 KGHSH and CDR2 LQKENI. CDR3 in amino acids: CASSPPGTIQETQYF. Here the CDR3 DNA reads TGTGCCAGCTCACCACCGGGGACCATCCAAGAGACCCAGTACTTC.

The rearrangement links TRBV28 to TRBJ1-5; a possible D gene is TRBD1 (6 bases). V was shortened by 3 bases and J by 2 bases, with 14 bases between the two germline ends. Germline V gene lookup returns CDR1 MDHEN and CDR2 SYDVKM. The CDR3 has 16 amino acids. The CDR3 here is CASSFEGGRGNQPQHF. DNA of the CDR3: TGTGCCAGCAGTTTTGAGGGGGGAAGGGGCAATCAGCCCCAGCATTTT.

J is TRBJ2-1 and V is TRBV29-1; 10 nucleotides match TRBD2. There are 17 residues in the CDR3. The germline CDR1 and CDR2 sequences are SQVTM and ANQGSEA. V was pared by 4 bases and J by 0 bases, with 9 bases of the junction left unmatched. The CDR3 coding sequence is TGCAGCGTTGTTGGTCTAGCGGGGGATTTCTCCTACAATGAGCAGTTCTTC. It is translated as CSVVGLAGDFSYNEQFF.

This clone is a singleton in its sample. This chain uses TRBV28 with TRBJ2-1; the match to TRBD2 covers 7 bases. Germline loops: CDR1 MDHEN, CDR2 SYDVKM. V shed 7 bases, J shed 0 bases, and the junction held 18 bases outside the gene matches. The CDR3 runs 19 residues. This chain's CDR3 is CASTSQGASGGSSYNEQFF. The CDR3 bases are TGTGCCAGCACATCGCAGGGTGCTTCGGGGGGAAGCTCCTACAATGAGCAGTTCTTC.

The rearrangement links TRBV9 to TRBJ1-6; TRBD1 is a possible D gene (5 bases). Germline V gene sequence: CDR1 SGDLS, CDR2 YYNGEE. The CDR3 spans 17 residues. The germline V and J ends were trimmed by 3 bases and 1 base, with 14 bases remaining between them. CDR3 in DNA: TGTGCCAGCAGCGAGCTCCTAAGGGGATCCTATAATTCACCCCTCCACTTT. Residues: CASSELLRGSYNSPLHF.

The V gene is TRBV18, the J gene TRBJ1-6; D may be TRBD1 (5 bases). The CDR3 is 16 amino acids. The ends were cut back, 3 bases at V and 4 bases at J, with 13 bases in the middle. The germline CDR1 and CDR2 sequences are KGHSH and LQKENI. The CDR3 DNA reads as TGTGCCAGCTCACCTGAGGGGCGCGGATATAATTCACCCCTCCACTTT. Its translation: CASSPEGRGYNSPLHF.

The rearrangement uses TRBV28 and TRBJ1-2; possibly TRBD1 for D (6 bases). This CDR3 comprises 15 residues. The V gene's germline CDR1 is MDHEN and CDR2 SYDVKM. Trimming took off 1 base at V and 5 bases at J, with 14 bases between the two ends. The CDR3 region has the DNA TGTGCCAGCAGTTTATTCGGGGGCGCATTATATGGCTACACCTTC. It encodes CASSLFGGALYGYTF.

This clone has just one count. This sequence joins TRBV3-1 (or the pseudogene TRBV3-2) and TRBJ1-2; possible D gene TRBD1, 6 bases. The CDR3 totals 13 residues. The V gene lost 2 bases and the J gene lost 7 bases, with 11 bases spanning the gap. Looked up from germline, CDR1 is LGHDT and CDR2 is YNNKEL (reference sequence). This CDR3 reads CASSQRGGSGYTF. The CDR3 DNA follows: TGTGCCAGCAGCCAACGAGGGGGGTCTGGCTACACCTTC.

This chain uses TRBV6-5 with TRBJ1-3; 8 bases are shared with TRBD1. The CDR3 extends over 14 amino acids. The germline V gene has CDR1 MNHEY and CDR2 SVGAGI. V lost 7 bases and J lost 2; bases outside the gene matches: 4. CDR3: CASIGRGPGNTIYF. The DNA for the CDR3 is TGTGCCAGCATAGGCAGGGGGCCTGGAAACACCATATATTTT.

This clone was picked up one time. The rearrangement joins TRBV5-6 to TRBJ2-1; D may be TRBD2 (5 bases). The CDR3 totals 15 residues. Between the trimmed V and J ends, which lost 3 bases and 4 bases, there was a span of 14 bases. Per the germline V gene, CDR1 is SGHDT and CDR2 is YYEEEE. Here the CDR3 DNA reads TGTGCCAGCAGCTCCCGGAGGTCCCTTTACAATGAGCAGTTCTTC. Residues: CASSSRRSLYNEQFF.